This TCR beta chain comes out of a study of cytomegalovirus exposure and HLA in healthy donors. Study findings and constraints: First-cohort TCR clusters were later found to tend to co-occur in the approximately 120 validation repertoires.

Notes on this clone: No antigen is known for it.

Trimming removed 1 base from V and 8 bases from J, with 15 bases in between. Looked up from germline, CDR1 is SGDLS and CDR2 is YYNGEE. The CDR3 is 14 amino acids. Clones were read by immunoSEQ multiplex PCR, and TCRdb kept only the in-frame ones, dropping some. The sample contains 150,000 or so clones, 87% of which appear only once. The material sequenced was PBMCs. The receptor's source is a young woman in good health and CMV-seronegative. This rearrangement joins TRBV9 to TRBJ1-2; D ambiguous. The CDR3 DNA sequence: TGTGCCAGCAGCGTATCGACGGCCCTCGGGGGCTACACCTTC. This encodes CASSVSTALGGYTF.